This entry describes one TCR beta chain. The target antigen is unknown. V shed 7 bases and J shed 6 bases, with 13 bases lying between them. This CDR3 comprises 12 residues. Germline-derived CDR1 and CDR2 are SNHLY and FYNNEI. Assay: immunoSEQ multiplex PCR; the TCRdb copy retains only in-frame clones and omits some. The sample includes roughly 30,000 clones, over 60% of them seen just once. These data come from a study of T cell clonotyping in hematopoietic cell transplantation. Study overall: Recipients' pretransplant samples followed cytoreduction. General observations from the study: Pathologically expanded recipient clonotypes increased progressively from day 30 to day 180 as diversity fell. Higher Inverse Simpson Index values in graft donor and pretransplant recipient predicted broader posttransplant TCR diversity. CD4 and CD8 repertoire contributions could not be separated without sorting.

Time point in this sample: recipient sample about 28 days before transplant, after cytoreduction. This sequence joins TRBV2 and TRBJ2-7; D gene unclear. The source material was peripheral blood mononuclear cells, sampled before stem cell transplant. The origin of this receptor is a woman aged 25 to 45 with chronic myeloid leukemia. Some clones in this sample may be carry-over from other donors' samples. The CDR3 nucleotides read TGTGCCAGCACCACCCTGCGTCGCGAGCAGTACTTC. Its translation: CASTTLRREQYF.